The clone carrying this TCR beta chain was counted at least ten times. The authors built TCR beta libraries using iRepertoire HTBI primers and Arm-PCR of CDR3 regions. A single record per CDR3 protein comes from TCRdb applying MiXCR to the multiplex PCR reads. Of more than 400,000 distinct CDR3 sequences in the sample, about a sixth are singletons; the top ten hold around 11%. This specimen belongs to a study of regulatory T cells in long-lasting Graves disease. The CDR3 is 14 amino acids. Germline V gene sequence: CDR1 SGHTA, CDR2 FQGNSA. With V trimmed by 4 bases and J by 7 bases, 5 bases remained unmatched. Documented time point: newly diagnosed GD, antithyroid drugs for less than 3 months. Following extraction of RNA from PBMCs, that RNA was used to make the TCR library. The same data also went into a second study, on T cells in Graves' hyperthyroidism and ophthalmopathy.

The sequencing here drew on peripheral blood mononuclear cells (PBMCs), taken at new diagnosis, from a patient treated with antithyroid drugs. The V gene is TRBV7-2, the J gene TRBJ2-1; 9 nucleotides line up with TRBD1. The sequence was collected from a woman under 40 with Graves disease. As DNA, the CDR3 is TGTGCCAGCAGCTACCGGACAGGGGAGAATGAGCAGTTCTTC. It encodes CASSYRTGENEQFF.